These 8 T cell receptor beta chains were sequenced from one sample in a study of brain T cells in children with intractable seizures. Method: immunoSEQ multiplex PCR; TCRdb's copy keeps in-frame clones and lacks some. The data hold about 22,000 clones, with around 94% observed a single time. This sample comprised peripheral blood, obtained at surgery. These receptors were obtained from a boy younger than 18 with focal cortical dysplasia and intractable seizures.

The V call is TRBV7-9, the J call TRBJ2-1; D remains ambiguous. The germline CDR1 and CDR2 sequences are SEHNR and FQNEAQ (reference sequence). Trimming shortened V by 2 bases and J by 5 bases, and 10 bases separated the two germline ends. The CDR3 is 14 residues long. The CDR3 here is CASSLSLPNNEQFF. CDR3 bases: TGTGCCAGCAGCTTATCATTGCCCAACAATGAGCAGTTCTTC.

The chain links TRBV10-3 to TRBJ2-3; D not resolved. V dropped 10 bases and J dropped 6 bases, with 20 bases sitting between them. Germline V lookup: CDR1 ENHRY, CDR2 SYGVKD. The CDR3 is made up of 14 amino acids. The CDR3, as DNA: TGTGCCACATCCTCTAGGTTTACCATGGATACGCAGTATTTT. Translated: CATSSRFTMDTQYF.

This chain links TRBV2 with TRBJ1-1; 12 positions agree with TRBD1. Germline CDR1 SNHLY, CDR2 FYNNEI. After removal of 5 bases from V and 6 bases from J, the junction contained 4 bases not matched to a gene. CDR3 length equals 14 residues. The CDR3: CASSPGQGASEAFF. The CDR3 DNA follows: TGTGCCAGCAGTCCGGGACAGGGGGCATCTGAAGCTTTCTTT.

The rearrangement joins TRBV2 to TRBJ2-1, with D perhaps matching TRBD1 (6 bases). The CDR3 has 16 residues. The V end was cut by 2 bases, the J end by 6 bases, with 17 bases between. CDR1 SNHLY and CDR2 FYNNEI come from the germline V gene. CDR3: CASSENPQGRANEQFF. The CDR3 DNA follows: TGTGCCAGCAGTGAAAACCCTCAGGGGAGAGCCAATGAGCAGTTCTTC.

V usage is TRBV9 and J usage is TRBJ2-1; D gene unclear. In germline, CDR1 is SGDLS, CDR2 YYNGEE. Trimming took off 6 bases at V and 0 bases at J, with 16 bases between the two ends. CDR3 length equals 16 residues. The DNA for the CDR3 is TGTGCCAGCACCTCTTTTGCCTCTAGCTCCTACAATGAGCAGTTCTTC. Amino acid sequence: CASTSFASSSYNEQFF.

The CDR3 DNA reads TGTGCCAGCAGTGAAAGAGGGGGTGGCTATGGCTACACCTTC. Protein sequence: CASSERGGGYGYTF. This chain uses TRBV6-1 with TRBJ1-2, with D possibly being TRBD1 (6 bases). Germline CDR1 MNHNS, CDR2 SASEGT. This CDR3 contains 14 residues. Trimming took 2 bases from V and 4 from J, leaving 11 bases between them.

The chain recombines TRBV5-8 with TRBJ1-6; 7 positions agree with TRBD1. This CDR3 comprises 14 residues. CDR1 and CDR2 (germline): SGHTS, YDEGEE. The trim removed 5 bases at V and 4 bases at J, leaving 3 bases unmatched. The CDR3 loop is CASRGTAYNSPLHF. The CDR3 nucleotides are TGTGCCAGCAGAGGGACAGCTTATAATTCACCCCTCCACTTT.

This clone has only a few counts. A read error is the likely source, as a far larger clone sits one nucleotide away. Other DNA sequences in the same sample also yield this CDR3. The chain is built from TRBV27 and TRBJ1-6, with 9 bases that match TRBD1. This CDR3 is 15 amino acids long. Germline V gene data show CDR1 as MNHEY and CDR2 as SMNVEV (reference sequence). V lost 4 bases to trimming and J lost 5 bases; unmatched junction nucleotides: 3. CDR3 coding DNA: TGTGCCAGCAGTTCCTGGGACAGGGATAATTCACCCCTCCACTTT. Amino acid sequence: CASSSWDRDNSPLHF.